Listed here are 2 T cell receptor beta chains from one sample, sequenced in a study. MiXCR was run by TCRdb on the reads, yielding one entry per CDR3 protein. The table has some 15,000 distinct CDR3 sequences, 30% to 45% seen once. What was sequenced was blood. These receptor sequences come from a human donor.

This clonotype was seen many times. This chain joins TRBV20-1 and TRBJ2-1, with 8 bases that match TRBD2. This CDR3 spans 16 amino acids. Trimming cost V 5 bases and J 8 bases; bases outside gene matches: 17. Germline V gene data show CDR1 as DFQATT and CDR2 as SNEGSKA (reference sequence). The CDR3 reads CSAFPLAGGPGYEQFF. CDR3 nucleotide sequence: TGCAGTGCTTTTCCCCTGGCGGGAGGCCCAGGGTATGAGCAGTTCTTC.

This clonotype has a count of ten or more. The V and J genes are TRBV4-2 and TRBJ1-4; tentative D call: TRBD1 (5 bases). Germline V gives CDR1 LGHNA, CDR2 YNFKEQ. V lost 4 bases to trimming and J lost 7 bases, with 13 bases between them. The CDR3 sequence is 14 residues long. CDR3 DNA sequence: TGTGCCAGCAGCCCCCCGGGGGAGAGTGAAAAACTGTTTTTT. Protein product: CASSPPGESEKLFF.